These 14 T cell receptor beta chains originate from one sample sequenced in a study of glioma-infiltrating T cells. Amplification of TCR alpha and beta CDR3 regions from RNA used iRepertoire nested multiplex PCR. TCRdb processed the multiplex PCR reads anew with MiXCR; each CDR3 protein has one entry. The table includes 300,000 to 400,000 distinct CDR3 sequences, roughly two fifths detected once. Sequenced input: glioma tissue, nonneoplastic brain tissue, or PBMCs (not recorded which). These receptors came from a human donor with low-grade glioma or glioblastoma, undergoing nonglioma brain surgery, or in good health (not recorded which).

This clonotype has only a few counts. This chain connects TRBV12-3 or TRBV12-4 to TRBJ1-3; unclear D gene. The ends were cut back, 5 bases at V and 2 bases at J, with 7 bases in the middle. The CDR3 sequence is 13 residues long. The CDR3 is CASSKGPGNTIYF. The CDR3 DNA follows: TGTGCCAGCAGTAAGGGTCCTGGAAACACCATATATTTT.

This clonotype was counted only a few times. The CDR3 here is CASSPAGVNTEAFF. The CDR3 DNA sequence: TGTGCCAGCAGTCCTGCCGGGGTGAACACTGAAGCTTTCTTT. The V gene is TRBV28, the J gene TRBJ1-1; D remains ambiguous. Trimming pared 5 bases from V and 0 bases from J, leaving 10 bases between. Germline CDR1 and CDR2: MDHEN and SYDVKM. The CDR3 sequence is 14 residues long.

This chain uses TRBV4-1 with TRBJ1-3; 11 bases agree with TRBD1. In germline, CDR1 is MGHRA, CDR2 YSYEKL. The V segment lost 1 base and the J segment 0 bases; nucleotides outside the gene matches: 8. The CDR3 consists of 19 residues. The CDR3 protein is CASSQGGTGGMSSGNTIYF. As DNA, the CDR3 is TGCGCCAGCAGCCAAGGGGGGACAGGGGGTATGAGCTCTGGAAACACCATATATTTT.

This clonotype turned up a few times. The CDR3 loop is CASSQEPPNTGPGNIQYF. The CDR3 region has the DNA TGCGCCAGCAGCCAAGAGCCCCCCAATACAGGGCCTGGAAACATTCAGTACTTC. The gene calls are TRBV4-1 and TRBJ2-4, with a tentative D call TRBD1 (6 bases). Germline assignment: CDR1 MGHRA and CDR2 YSYEKL. Trimming pared 0 bases from V and 6 bases from J, leaving 21 bases between. The CDR3 spans 18 residues.

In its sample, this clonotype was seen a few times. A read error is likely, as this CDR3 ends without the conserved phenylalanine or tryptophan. In nucleotides, the CDR3 is TGTGCCAGCAGTTCAGTCTTTAGGGACTATGGCTACACCTCC. Protein sequence: CASSSVFRDYGYTS. The chain links TRBV28 to TRBJ1-2, with unresolved D. Between the trimmed V and J ends, which lost 4 bases and 3 bases, there was a span of 12 bases. Germline CDR1 is MDHEN and CDR2 is SYDVKM. CDR3 length equals 14 residues.

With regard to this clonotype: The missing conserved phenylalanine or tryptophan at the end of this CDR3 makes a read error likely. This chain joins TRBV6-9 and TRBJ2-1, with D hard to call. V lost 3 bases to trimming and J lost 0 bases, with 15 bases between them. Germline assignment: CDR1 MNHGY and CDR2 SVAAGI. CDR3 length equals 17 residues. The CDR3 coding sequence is TGTGCCAGCAGTTACCCCCCTGATGTGAGCTCCTACAATGAGCAGTTCTTA. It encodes CASSYPPDVSSYNEQFL.

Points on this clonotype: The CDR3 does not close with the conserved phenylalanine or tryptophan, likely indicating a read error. DNA for the CDR3: TGTGCCAGCAGGAGACACGGCGGGACTGAAGCTTTCTCT. Its translation is CASRRHGGTEAFS. The chain combines TRBV28 with TRBJ1-1; D gene unclear. CDR1 and CDR2 (germline): MDHEN, SYDVKM. V lost 6 bases and J lost 5, with 13 bases in between. The CDR3 runs 13 residues.

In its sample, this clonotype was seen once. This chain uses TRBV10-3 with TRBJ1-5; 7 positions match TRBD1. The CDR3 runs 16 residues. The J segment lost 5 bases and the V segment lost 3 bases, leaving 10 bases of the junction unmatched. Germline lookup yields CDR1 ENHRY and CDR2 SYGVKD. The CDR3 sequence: CAISEGDRVYDQPQHF. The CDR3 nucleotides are TGTGCCATCAGTGAAGGCGACAGGGTTTACGATCAGCCCCAGCATTTT.

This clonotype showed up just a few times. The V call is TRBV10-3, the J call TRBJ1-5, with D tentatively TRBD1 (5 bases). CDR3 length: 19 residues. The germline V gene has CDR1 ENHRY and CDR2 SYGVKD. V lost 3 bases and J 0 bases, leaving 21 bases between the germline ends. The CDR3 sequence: CAISDFGAGKDHSNQPQHF. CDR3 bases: TGTGCCATCAGTGATTTCGGGGCAGGAAAGGATCATAGCAATCAGCCCCAGCATTTT.

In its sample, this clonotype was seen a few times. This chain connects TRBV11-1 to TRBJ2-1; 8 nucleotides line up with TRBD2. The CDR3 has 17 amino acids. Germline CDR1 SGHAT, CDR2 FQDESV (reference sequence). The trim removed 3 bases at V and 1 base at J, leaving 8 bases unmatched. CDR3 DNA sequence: TGTGCCAGCAGCTTCACCGGGACTAGAGGTTCCTACAATGAGCAGTTCTTC. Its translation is CASSFTGTRGSYNEQFF. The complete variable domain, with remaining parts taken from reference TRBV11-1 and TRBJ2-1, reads EAEVAQSPRYKITEKSQAVAFWCDPISGHATLYWYRQILGQGPELLVQFQDESVVDDSQLPKDRFSAERLKGVDSTLKIQPAELGDSAMYLCASSFTGTRGSYNEQFFGPGTRLTVL.

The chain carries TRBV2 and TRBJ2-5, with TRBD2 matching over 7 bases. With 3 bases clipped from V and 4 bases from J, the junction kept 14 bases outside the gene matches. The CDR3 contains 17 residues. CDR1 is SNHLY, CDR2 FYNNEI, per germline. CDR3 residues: CASSELAEAGAAETQYF. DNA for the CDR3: TGTGCCAGCAGTGAGTTGGCAGAGGCGGGAGCGGCAGAGACCCAGTACTTC.

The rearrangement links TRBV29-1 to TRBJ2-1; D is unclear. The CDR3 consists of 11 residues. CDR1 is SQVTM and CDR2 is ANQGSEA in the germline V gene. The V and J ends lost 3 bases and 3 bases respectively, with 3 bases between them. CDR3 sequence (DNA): TGCAGCGTTGAGAGCTACAATGAGCAGTTCTTC. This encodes CSVESYNEQFF.

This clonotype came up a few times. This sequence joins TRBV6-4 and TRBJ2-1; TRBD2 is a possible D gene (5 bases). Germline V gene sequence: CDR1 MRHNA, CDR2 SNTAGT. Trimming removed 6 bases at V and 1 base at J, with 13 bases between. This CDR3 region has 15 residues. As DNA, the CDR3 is TGTGCCAGCAGCCACGGACTGGAGTCCTACAATGAGCAGTTCTTC. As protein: CASSHGLESYNEQFF.

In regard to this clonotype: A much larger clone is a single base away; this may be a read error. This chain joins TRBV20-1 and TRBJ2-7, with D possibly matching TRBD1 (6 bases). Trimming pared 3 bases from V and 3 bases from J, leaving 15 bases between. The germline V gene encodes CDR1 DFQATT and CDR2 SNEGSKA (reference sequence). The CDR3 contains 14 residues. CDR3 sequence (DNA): TGCAGTGCTAGCCGGGGAGACAGGTGCTACGAGCAGTACTTC. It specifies CSASRGDRCYEQYF.